This T cell receptor beta chain stems from a study of PD-L1 blockade in urothelial cancer. Study summary: The study started patients on atezolizumab in about 2014, giving 1,200 mg intravenously every 3 weeks. Blood-derived samples held a median about 150,000 T cells.

PCRs each included synthetic TCR analog templates spiked in. Clones were read by immunoSEQ multiplex PCR, and TCRdb kept only the in-frame ones, dropping some. Here the sample spans approximately 44,000 clones, more than 80% being singletons. Germline CDR1 and CDR2: LNHDA and SQIVND (reference sequence). This CDR3 is built from 15 residues. Trimming took 5 bases from V and 2 from J; bases not matched to a gene: 4. Time point defined: peripheral blood 6 weeks after treatment start. Per-patient samples, pretreatment and on-treatment, numbered 1 to 8. The chain carries TRBV19 and TRBJ2-5; 11 positions agree with TRBD1. The specimen was PBMCs, collected around atezolizumab (anti-PD-L1) treatment. The TCR comes from an older man with urothelial cancer. In DNA form, the CDR3 reads TGTGCCAGTAGTGGACAGGGGGCTGGGCAAGAGACCCAGTACTTC. Its translation: CASSGQGAGQETQYF.